The TCR beta chain described here comes from a study of blood T cell repertoires in COVID-19. Study details: The analysed material was cDNA or gDNA that came from T cells, B-cell-depleted T cells, or PBMCs.

In the study's own analysis: Using reference gene primer amplification, nucleated cell counts were estimated. Clones were sequenced by immunoSEQ multiplex PCR, and TCRdb holds only the in-frame ones, with some missing. For V, J and clone size, that table is used; D and trimming come from the DNA. The sample comprises 200,000 to 250,000 clones, over 70% of which are singletons, and less than 6% rests with the top ten. This clone was counted at least ten times. This CDR3 is also generated by other DNA sequences in the sample. Germline V lookup: CDR1 SGHTA, CDR2 FQGNSA. With 4 bases removed from V and 4 bases from J, the gap between germline ends came to 11 bases. The CDR3 spans 14 residues.

Specimen: peripheral blood. The sequence was obtained from a woman in her 70s with acute or convalescent COVID-19. The J gene is TRBJ1-3, the V gene TRBV7-2; possibly TRBD1 for D (5 bases). The CDR3 reads CASSSSGSGNTIYF. The CDR3 coding sequence is TGTGCCAGCAGCTCATCAGGGTCAGGAAACACCATATATTTT.